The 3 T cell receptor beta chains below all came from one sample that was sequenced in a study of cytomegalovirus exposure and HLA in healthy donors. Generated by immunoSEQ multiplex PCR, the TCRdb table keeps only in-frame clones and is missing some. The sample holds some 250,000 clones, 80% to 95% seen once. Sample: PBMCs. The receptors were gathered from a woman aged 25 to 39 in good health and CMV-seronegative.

The CDR3 protein is CASSPGTGLYEQYF. The DNA for the CDR3 is TGTGCCAGCAGCCCCGGGACAGGGCTATACGAGCAGTACTTC. V gene TRBV13 combines with J gene TRBJ2-7, with TRBD1 matching 9 bases. This CDR3 region has 14 residues. Per the germline V gene, CDR1 is PRHDT and CDR2 is FYEKMQ (reference sequence). V dropped 5 bases and J dropped 4; count of bases not matched to a gene: 6.

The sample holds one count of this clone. The chain's CDR3 is CASSILTGTEAFF. Here the CDR3 DNA reads TGTGCCAGCAGCATACTAACAGGGACTGAAGCTTTCTTT. V gene TRBV7-2 combines with J gene TRBJ1-1; D perhaps matches TRBD1 (6 bases). This CDR3 comprises 13 residues. Trimming took off 5 bases at V and 5 bases at J, with 12 bases between the two ends. Germline V gene sequence: CDR1 SGHTA, CDR2 FQGNSA.

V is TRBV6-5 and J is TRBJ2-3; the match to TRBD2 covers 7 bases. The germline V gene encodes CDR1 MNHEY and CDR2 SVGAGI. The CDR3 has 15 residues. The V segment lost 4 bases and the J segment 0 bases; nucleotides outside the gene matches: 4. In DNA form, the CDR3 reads TGTGCCAGCAGTTTCCTAGCGGCGAGCACAGATACGCAGTATTTT. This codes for CASSFLAASTDTQYF.